Following are 28 T cell receptor beta chains from one sample sequenced in a study of identical twins. TCRdb processed the 5' RACE reads anew with MiXCR; each CDR3 protein has one entry. The sample gives approximately 550,000 distinct CDR3 sequences, 20% to 25% of which show up once; around 0.5% is in the top ten. The same data also contributed to another study, on yellow fever vaccine responses in identical twins.

Sequencing was performed on CD4+ T cells sorted from blood. These receptors were collected from a woman aged 18-29 years in good health.

The chain's CDR3 is CASSLGGGGLGEQYF. In nucleotides, the CDR3 is TGTGCCAGCAGCTTAGGAGGTGGGGGATTGGGGGAGCAGTACTTC. J is TRBJ2-7 and V is TRBV7-9; D tentatively fits TRBD1 or TRBD2 (5 bases each). Germline CDR1 reads SEHNR; CDR2 reads FQNEAQ (reference sequence). Trimming took 1 base from V and 7 from J, leaving 17 bases between them. The CDR3 runs to 15 residues.

The J gene is TRBJ2-1, the V gene TRBV5-1, with 11 bases identical to TRBD2. The V gene's germline CDR1 is SGHRS and CDR2 YFSETQ. The CDR3 length is 16 residues. J was trimmed by 7 bases and V by 1 base; bases with no gene match: 7. The CDR3 sequence: CASSLTTTSGRNEQFF. Here the CDR3 DNA reads TGCGCCAGCAGCTTGACTACTACTAGCGGGAGAAATGAGCAGTTCTTC.

This sequence joins TRBV5-5 and TRBJ2-3; 9 nucleotides line up with TRBD1. Germline CDR1 and CDR2: SGHKS and YYEKEE (reference sequence). The CDR3 is 16 amino acids. V dropped 0 bases and J dropped 3; count of bases not matched to a gene: 5. CDR3 coding DNA: TGTGCCAGCAGCTTGGACGGACAGGGGCGAACAGATACGCAGTATTTT. It yields the protein CASSLDGQGRTDTQYF.

This chain connects TRBV2 to TRBJ1-1; D remains unclear. The V gene lost 3 bases and the J gene lost 2 bases, with 10 bases spanning the gap. Germline V gene sequence: CDR1 SNHLY, CDR2 FYNNEI. The CDR3 covers 14 residues. CDR3 amino acids: CASSERAGNTEAFF. The CDR3 region has the DNA TGTGCCAGCAGTGAGAGAGCCGGAAACACTGAAGCTTTCTTT.

The chain employs TRBV12-3 or TRBV12-4 and TRBJ1-1; a weak D match, TRBD1 (5 bases). V was clipped by 6 bases and J by 6 bases, with 11 bases between them. The CDR3 loop spans 12 amino acids. The CDR3 nucleotides are TGTGCCAGCAGCCAACCGGGACCTGAAGCTTTCTTT. Amino acids: CASSQPGPEAFF.

This clonotype has at least ten counts. The chain has TRBV20-1 and TRBJ2-1; 10 nucleotides line up with TRBD1. The CDR3 spans 14 residues. The ends lost 5 bases at V and 3 bases at J; junction bases unmatched: 4. Germline V gene data show CDR1 as DFQATT and CDR2 as SNEGSKA (reference sequence). In DNA, the CDR3 is TGCAGTGCTGTTGGGGACAGGGGCTACAATGAGCAGTTCTTC. Its translation is CSAVGDRGYNEQFF.

This clonotype appeared a few times. The chain carries TRBV10-3 and TRBJ2-1; TRBD1 aligns across 7 bases. Germline V CDR1 and CDR2: ENHRY, SYGVKD. CDR3 length: 13 residues. Trimming removed 6 bases from V and 5 bases from J; junction bases left unmatched: 4. The CDR3 nucleotides are TGTGCCATCAGACCCGGACAGGACAATGAGCAGTTCTTC. This codes for CAIRPGQDNEQFF.

This clonotype was detected only a few times. This chain links TRBV11-2 with TRBJ2-5; D uncertain. CDR1 and CDR2 from the germline V gene are SGHAT and FQNNGV. The CDR3 is 14 residues long. V lost 2 bases and J lost 4, with 11 bases in between. The DNA of the CDR3 is TGTGCCAGCAGCTTAAGAGGAAGGAGAGAGACCCAGTACTTC. Its translation: CASSLRGRRETQYF.

In its sample, this clonotype was seen a few times. CDR3 coding DNA: TGCGCCAGCAGCTTTTCCGGGACAGGGCAAGAGACCCAGTACTTC. As protein: CASSFSGTGQETQYF. The rearrangement uses TRBV5-1 and TRBJ2-5; 9 positions match TRBD1. The CDR3 extends over 15 amino acids. Germline CDR1 and CDR2: SGHRS and YFSETQ. After removal of 2 bases from V and 2 bases from J, the junction contained 4 bases not matched to a gene.

The chain joins TRBV20-1 to TRBJ1-1; the D is unclear. This CDR3 spans 12 amino acids. V shed 2 bases and J shed 1 base, with 5 bases lying between them. Germline CDR1 reads DFQATT; CDR2 reads SNEGSKA (reference sequence). The CDR3, as DNA: TGCAGTGCTAGATTAGGGAACACTGAAGCTTTCTTT. It codes for CSARLGNTEAFF.

The chain carries TRBV5-1 and TRBJ1-1, with TRBD1 identical over 9 bases. Germline CDR1 SGHRS, CDR2 YFSETQ. V shed 1 base, J shed 7 bases, and the junction held 5 bases outside the gene matches. There are 14 residues in the CDR3. CDR3 nucleotide sequence: TGCGCCAGCAGCTTGCTCGGGACAGGGATTGAAGCTTTCTTT. Amino acids: CASSLLGTGIEAFF.

This clonotype was seen a few times. The CDR3 spells CASSRDDRLVDEQFF. The DNA of the CDR3 is TGTGCCAGCAGCCGGGATGACAGGCTGGTCGATGAGCAGTTCTTC. The chain has TRBV7-9 and TRBJ2-1, with D possibly TRBD1 on 6 matching bases. Trimming cost V 5 bases and J 8 bases, with 19 bases left between them. Per the germline V gene, CDR1 is SEHNR and CDR2 is FQNEAQ (reference sequence). The CDR3 runs 15 residues.

The rearrangement uses TRBV3-1 and TRBJ1-1; D unresolved. V was trimmed by 3 bases and J by 7 bases, leaving 9 bases between them. Germline V gene data show CDR1 as LGHDT and CDR2 as YNNKEL (reference sequence). The CDR3 runs 12 residues. The CDR3 nucleotides read TGTGCCAGCAGCCATGAGGGCTTTGAAGCTTTCTTT. It is translated as CASSHEGFEAFF.

This clonotype has more than one count but fewer than ten. The V gene is TRBV5-1, the J gene TRBJ2-7, with D unresolved. V was trimmed by 4 bases and J by 5 bases, leaving 4 bases between them. Germline CDR1 is SGHRS and CDR2 is YFSETQ. The CDR3 runs 10 residues. The CDR3 spells CASSGNEQYF. The DNA for the CDR3 is TGCGCCAGCAGCGGGAACGAGCAGTACTTC.

V gene TRBV3-1 combines with J gene TRBJ2-1, with 10 bases fitting TRBD2. Germline assignment: CDR1 LGHDT and CDR2 YNNKEL (reference sequence). CDR3 length: 16 residues. With V trimmed by 1 base and J by 10 bases, 10 bases remained unmatched. The CDR3 loop is CASSQVGIAGGPEQFF. For the CDR3, the DNA is TGTGCCAGCAGCCAAGTTGGGATAGCGGGGGGCCCAGAGCAGTTCTTC.

The chain has TRBV15 and TRBJ2-4; D not resolved. The CDR3 spans 17 residues. Trimming cost V 3 bases and J 1 base, with 16 bases left between them. Per germline, CDR1 LNHNV and CDR2 YYDKDF (reference sequence). The chain's CDR3 is CATSREPLVAAKNIQYF. The CDR3 coding sequence is TGTGCCACCAGCAGGGAACCGCTCGTTGCGGCCAAAAACATTCAGTACTTC.

This clonotype was picked up many times. V gene TRBV20-1 combines with J gene TRBJ2-7; a possible D gene is TRBD1 (5 bases). Germline loops: CDR1 DFQATT, CDR2 SNEGSKA (reference sequence). V shed 6 bases and J shed 3 bases, with 9 bases lying between them. The length of the CDR3 is 11 residues. CDR3 DNA sequence: TGCAGTGCCGCGGACAACTACGAGCAGTACTTC. Translation gives CSAADNYEQYF.

The chain couples TRBV7-9 to TRBJ1-6, with a weak D call TRBD1 (5 bases). The CDR3 spans 14 residues. Germline V lookup: CDR1 SEHNR, CDR2 FQNEAQ (reference sequence). V was pared by 1 base and J by 8 bases, with 9 bases between. CDR3 in amino acids: CASSLGQSHSPLHF. DNA for the CDR3: TGTGCCAGCAGCTTAGGACAGTCCCATTCACCCCTCCACTTT.

This clonotype was counted between two and nine times. The chain combines TRBV5-1 with TRBJ2-3, with D perhaps TRBD1 (5 bases). The germline gives CDR1 SGHRS, CDR2 YFSETQ. Trimming cost V 0 bases and J 5 bases, with 16 bases left between them. CDR3 length: 16 residues. In DNA form, the CDR3 reads TGCGCCAGCAGCTTGGCCTTGCAGGGTGGTGTAGATACGCAGTATTTT. This translates into CASSLALQGGVDTQYF.

This rearrangement joins TRBV2 to TRBJ1-1; D call uncertain. The germline gives CDR1 SNHLY, CDR2 FYNNEI. Trimming stripped 6 bases from V and 4 bases from J, with 12 bases between. The CDR3 length is 13 residues. In DNA, the CDR3 is TGTGCCAGCAGGAAACTGGACGCCACTGAAGCTTTCTTT. This sequence encodes CASRKLDATEAFF.

In its sample, this clonotype was seen once. The CDR3 DNA reads TGCGCCAGCAGTGAGTTAGTTAGGGCCGGGGAGCTGTTTTTT. Encoded protein: CASSELVRAGELFF. The chain joins TRBV10-2 to TRBJ2-2; D is unresolved. V gave up 1 base and J gave up 6 bases, with 9 bases separating them. The CDR3 runs 14 residues. Germline CDR1 reads WSHSY; CDR2 reads SAAADI.

The chain uses TRBV5-6 and TRBJ2-1; tentative D call: TRBD1 (6 bases). Trimming stripped 1 base from V and 6 bases from J, with 14 bases between. In germline, CDR1 is SGHDT, CDR2 YYEEEE. The length of the CDR3 is 15 residues. The CDR3 sequence: CASSLWYRGSNEQFF. CDR3 bases: TGTGCCAGCAGCTTGTGGTATAGGGGGAGCAATGAGCAGTTCTTC.

There are a few counts of this clonotype. The rearrangement joins TRBV6-5 to TRBJ2-2; 10 bases agree with TRBD2. This CDR3 is 17 amino acids long. Losses at the gene ends were 4 bases for V and 0 bases for J; bases not matched to a gene: 5. The germline gives CDR1 MNHEY, CDR2 SVGAGI. This chain's CDR3 is CASSFTSGETNTGELFF. CDR3 DNA: TGTGCCAGCAGTTTCACTAGCGGGGAAACGAACACCGGGGAGCTGTTTTTT.

This clonotype turned up a few times. V is TRBV5-6 and J is TRBJ2-7, with 10 bases that match TRBD2. The J segment lost 5 bases and the V segment lost 0 bases, leaving 2 bases of the junction unmatched. This CDR3 is 14 amino acids long. Germline V lookup: CDR1 SGHDT, CDR2 YYEEEE. Written as DNA, the CDR3 is TGTGCCAGCAGCTTGGGGGGACTAGCGAACGAGCAGTACGTC. Residues: CASSLGGLANEQYV.

CDR3 region: CASSVGGGLWETQYF. As DNA, the CDR3 is TGTGCCAGCAGCGTAGGAGGGGGCCTTTGGGAGACCCAGTACTTC. This sequence joins TRBV9 and TRBJ2-5, with 7 bases matching TRBD1. This CDR3 region has 15 residues. Trimming took 0 bases from V and 5 from J; bases not matched to a gene: 7. Germline CDR1 SGDLS, CDR2 YYNGEE. The variable domain in full, completed from reference TRBV9 and TRBJ2-5, reads DSGVTQTPKHLITATGQRVTLRCSPRSGDLSVYWYQQSLDQGLQFLIQYYNGEERAKGNILERFSAQQFPDLHSELNLSSLELGDSALYFCASSVGGGLWETQYFGPGTRLLVL.

This clonotype was observed a handful of times. This rearrangement joins TRBV24-1 to TRBJ1-6; a possible D gene is TRBD1 (5 bases). The V end was cut by 2 bases, the J end by 7 bases, with 8 bases between. Germline CDR1 reads KGHDR; CDR2 reads SFDVKD. The CDR3 has 14 residues. CDR3 DNA sequence: TGTGCCACCAGTGATTCAGACAGCAATTCACCCCTCCACTTT. Translating gives CATSDSDSNSPLHF.

The V and J genes are TRBV12-3 or TRBV12-4 and TRBJ1-2; D is perhaps TRBD1 (5 bases). V lost 5 bases, J lost 5 bases, and 12 bases lay in between. This CDR3 region has 13 residues. In nucleotides, the CDR3 is TGTGCCAGCAGTGCTGGCAGGGCTTATGGCTACACCTTC. It translates to CASSAGRAYGYTF.

This clonotype was observed many times. V gene TRBV5-1 combines with J gene TRBJ2-5; D is undetermined. Trimming shortened V by 4 bases and J by 0 bases, and 4 bases separated the two germline ends. CDR1 is SGHRS and CDR2 is YFSETQ in the germline V gene. The CDR3 is 12 residues long. The CDR3 spells CASSLDQETQYF. In nucleotides, the CDR3 is TGCGCCAGCAGCCTGGACCAAGAGACCCAGTACTTC.